This TCR beta chain is from a study of shared clonotypes between healthy human individuals. TCRdb's table, derived via immunoSEQ multiplex PCR, lists solely in-frame clones and lacks some. The sample records roughly 2.1 million clones, under 95% being singletons. CD45RO-negative cells were positively selected for CCR7, leaving out terminally differentiated effector memory CD45RA+ cells. The clonotype comes from a man aged 18 to 29 in good health. Some clones in this sample may be carry-over from other donors' samples. Sequencing was performed on naive CD8+ T cells from PBMCs.

The DNA for the CDR3 is TGTGCTAGTGGTACCTCTTGGGCAGGGAACACTGAAGCTTTCTTT. This translates into CASGTSWAGNTEAFF. V gene TRBV12-5 combines with J gene TRBJ1-1, with no clear D. The CDR3 is made up of 15 amino acids. V was clipped by 5 bases and J by 1 base, with 14 bases between them. The V gene's germline CDR1 is LGHNT and CDR2 FRNRAP.